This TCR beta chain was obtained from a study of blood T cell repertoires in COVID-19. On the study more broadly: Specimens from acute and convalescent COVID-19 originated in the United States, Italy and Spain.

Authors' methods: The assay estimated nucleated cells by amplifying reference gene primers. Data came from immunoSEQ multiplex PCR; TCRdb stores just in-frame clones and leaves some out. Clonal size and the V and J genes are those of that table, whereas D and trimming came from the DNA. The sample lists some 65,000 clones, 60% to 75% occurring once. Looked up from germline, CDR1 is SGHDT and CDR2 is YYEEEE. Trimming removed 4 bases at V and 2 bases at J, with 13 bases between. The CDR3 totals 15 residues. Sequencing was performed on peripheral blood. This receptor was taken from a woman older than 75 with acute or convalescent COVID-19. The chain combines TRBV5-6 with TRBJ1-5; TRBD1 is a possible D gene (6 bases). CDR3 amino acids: CASSALGGGNQPQHF. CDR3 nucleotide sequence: TGTGCCAGCAGCGCCCTTGGGGGCGGCAATCAGCCCCAGCATTTT.